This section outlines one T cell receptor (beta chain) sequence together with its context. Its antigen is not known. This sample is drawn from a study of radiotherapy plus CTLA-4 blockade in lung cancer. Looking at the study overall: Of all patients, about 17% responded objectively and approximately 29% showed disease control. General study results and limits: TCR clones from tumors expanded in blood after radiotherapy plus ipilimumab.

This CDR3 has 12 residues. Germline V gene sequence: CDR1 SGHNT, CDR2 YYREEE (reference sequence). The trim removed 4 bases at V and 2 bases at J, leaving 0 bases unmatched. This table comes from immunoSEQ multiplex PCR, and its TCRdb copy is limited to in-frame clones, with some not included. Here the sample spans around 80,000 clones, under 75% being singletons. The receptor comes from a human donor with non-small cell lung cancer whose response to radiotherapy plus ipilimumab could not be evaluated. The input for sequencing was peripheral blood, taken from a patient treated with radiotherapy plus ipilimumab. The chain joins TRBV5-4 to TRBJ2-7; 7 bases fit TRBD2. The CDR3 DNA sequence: TGTGCCAGCAGCGCGGGAGCCTACGAGCAGTACTTC. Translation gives CASSAGAYEQYF.